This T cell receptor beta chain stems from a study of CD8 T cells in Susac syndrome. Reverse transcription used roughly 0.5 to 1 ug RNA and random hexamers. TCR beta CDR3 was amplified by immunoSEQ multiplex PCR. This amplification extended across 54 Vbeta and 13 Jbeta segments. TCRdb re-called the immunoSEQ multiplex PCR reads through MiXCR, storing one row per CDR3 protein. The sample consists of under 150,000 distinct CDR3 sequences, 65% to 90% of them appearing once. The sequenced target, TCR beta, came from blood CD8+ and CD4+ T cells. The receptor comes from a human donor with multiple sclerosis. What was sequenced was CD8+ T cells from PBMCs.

The CDR3 loop reads CASSSFYEQYF. Written as DNA, the CDR3 is TGTGCCAGCAGCTCTTTCTACGAGCAGTACTTC. The chain combines TRBV7-9 with TRBJ2-7; no definite D call. The germline V gene has CDR1 SEHNR and CDR2 FQNEAQ (reference sequence). Trimming removed 4 bases from V and 3 bases from J, with 4 bases in between. The CDR3 is 11 amino acids. Filled out from reference TRBV7-9 and TRBJ2-7, the complete variable domain reads DTGVSQNPRHKITKRGQNVTFRCDPISEHNRLYWYRQTLGQGPEFLTYFQNEAQLEKSRLLSDRFSAERPKGSFSTLEIQRTEQGDSAMYLCASSSFYEQYFGPGTRLTVT.